This TCR beta chain was captured in a study of T cell responses to AZD1222 COVID-19 vaccine. Germline V lookup: CDR1 KGHSH, CDR2 LQKENI. With 6 bases removed from V and 3 bases from J, the gap between germline ends came to 14 bases. The CDR3 has 14 amino acids. Study-level points and caveats: Variant regions that are unmutated are reportedly the target of nearly half of spike-specific TCRs. Repertoires were obtained solely post-peak T cell response. In a largely white British group with more females than males, clonal diversity was possibly underestimated.

The data were produced by immunoSEQ multiplex PCR, yet TCRdb's version contains in-frame clones alone and is incomplete. The data contain 100,000 to 150,000 clones, approximately 90% of them singletons. A word on this clone: Its antigen is not known.

This sequence joins TRBV18 and TRBJ1-1; no clear D. Sequenced here: peripheral blood, sampled on day 0 of AZD1222 vaccination. This receptor was identified in an adult in good health. DNA for the CDR3: TGTGCCAGCTCTCCCCTTCGGATCGACACTGAAGCTTTCTTT. It is translated as CASSPLRIDTEAFF. Together with reference TRBV18 and TRBJ1-1, the CDR3 gives the full variable domain: NAGVMQNPRHLVRRRGQEARLRCSPMKGHSHVYWYRQLPEEGLKFMVYLQKENIIDESGMPKERFSAEFPKEGPSILRIQQVVRGDSAAYFCASSPLRIDTEAFFGQGTRLTVV.